The 20 T cell receptor beta chains reported below all come from one sample, sequenced in a study of OX40 agonist ivuxolimab in advanced cancers. Profiled with immunoSEQ multiplex PCR; TCRdb holds only in-frame clones, not every one. This sample has around 60,000 clones, with approximately 86% found just once. The sequences come from CD4+ or CD8+ T cells sorted from blood, collected in a trial of the OX40 agonist ivuxolimab. All receptors derive from an adult with an advanced solid tumor such as melanoma, head and neck, liver or kidney cancer.

V gene TRBV2 combines with J gene TRBJ2-5; TRBD2 matches at 14 bases. The germline gives CDR1 SNHLY, CDR2 FYNNEI. The J segment lost 4 bases and the V segment lost 11 bases, leaving 9 bases of the junction unmatched. The CDR3 sequence is 15 residues long. The CDR3 protein is CAVGLAGVRGETQYF. CDR3 coding DNA: TGTGCCGTGGGACTAGCGGGAGTTCGGGGAGAGACCCAGTACTTC.

The chain is built from TRBV7-9 and TRBJ2-7, with a weak D call TRBD1 (5 bases). The CDR3 spans 16 residues. Trimming left V 5 bases short and J 0 bases short, with 17 bases between. Per germline, CDR1 SEHNR and CDR2 FQNEAQ (reference sequence). The CDR3 nucleotides read TGTGCCAGCAGCGATCCCCTGGGGCCGAACTCCTACGAGCAGTACTTC. Translating it yields CASSDPLGPNSYEQYF.

The chain couples TRBV2 to TRBJ2-1, with 10 bases fitting TRBD2. This CDR3 is built from 15 residues. After removal of 6 bases from V and 8 bases from J, the junction contained 10 bases not matched to a gene. Germline V CDR1 and CDR2: SNHLY, FYNNEI. CDR3 sequence (DNA): TGTGCCAGCAGGGCTACTAGCGGGATGAGCGATGAGCAGTTCTTC. This translates into CASRATSGMSDEQFF.

On this clone: The junction does not match germline at one end; this may be a read error. The CDR3 sequence is CVSTPGRTYEQYF. As DNA, the CDR3 is TGTGTCAGCACCCCGGGACGGACCTACGAGCAGTACTTC. This chain uses TRBV2 with TRBJ2-7, with D perhaps given as TRBD1 or TRBD2 (5 bases each). CDR1 is SNHLY and CDR2 is FYNNEI in the germline V gene. The CDR3 runs to 13 residues.

On this clone: One junction end does not reproduce the germline sequence, and a read error may be involved. The chain recombines TRBV7-7 with TRBJ2-1, with D possibly being TRBD2 (5 bases). Germline CDR1 SSHAT, CDR2 FNYEAQ (reference sequence). This CDR3 has 13 residues. This CDR3 is CASSPDLAREQFF. In DNA, the CDR3 is TGTGCTAGCAGCCCAGATCTAGCCCGCGAGCAGTTCTTC.

The chain recombines TRBV7-2 with TRBJ2-1, with TRBD2 identical over 10 bases. The CDR3 is 15 residues long. CDR1 and CDR2 (germline): SGHTA, FQGNSA. Losses at the gene ends were 3 bases for V and 6 bases for J; bases not matched to a gene: 5. The CDR3 region is CASSFGTSATNEQFF. DNA of the CDR3: TGTGCCAGCAGCTTTGGGACTAGCGCCACCAATGAGCAGTTCTTC.

This sequence joins TRBV4-1 and TRBJ2-5; tentatively, D is TRBD1 (5 bases). The germline V gene encodes CDR1 MGHRA and CDR2 YSYEKL. The V and J ends lost 1 base and 5 bases respectively, with 8 bases between them. The CDR3 is 13 amino acids. The chain's CDR3 is CASSQVPGETQYF. CDR3 DNA sequence: TGCGCCAGCAGCCAAGTGCCAGGGGAGACCCAGTACTTC.

The rearrangement links TRBV5-6 to TRBJ2-2; no definite D call. Germline CDR1 SGHDT, CDR2 YYEEEE. This CDR3 spans 12 amino acids. V was cut by 4 bases and J by 8 bases, with 9 bases left in between. Here the CDR3 DNA reads TGTGCCAGCAGCCGGTCGACTGGGGAGCTGTTTTTT. It encodes CASSRSTGELFF.

This chain joins TRBV9 and TRBJ1-5; 10 bases agree with TRBD1. The CDR3 contains 14 residues. V lost 0 bases to trimming and J lost 6 bases; unmatched junction nucleotides: 0. The germline V gene has CDR1 SGDLS and CDR2 YYNGEE. The CDR3 sequence: CASSVGDRGQPQHF. DNA of the CDR3: TGTGCCAGCAGCGTAGGGGACAGGGGTCAGCCCCAGCATTTT.

This clone was counted a few times. The chain couples TRBV7-2 to TRBJ2-7; D ambiguous. Trimming took off 6 bases at V and 4 bases at J, with 7 bases between the two ends. CDR1 SGHTA and CDR2 FQGNSA come from the germline V gene. This CDR3 comprises 11 residues. CDR3 in amino acids: CASRLGYEQYF. The CDR3 bases are TGTGCCAGCAGACTGGGATACGAGCAGTACTTC.

This sequence joins TRBV11-2 and TRBJ2-1; possible D gene TRBD2, 6 bases. Germline V gives CDR1 SGHAT, CDR2 FQNNGV. There are 13 residues in the CDR3. V was clipped by 5 bases and J by 4 bases, with 9 bases between them. The CDR3: CASSMRGYNEQFF. CDR3 in DNA: TGTGCCAGCAGCATGCGGGGTTACAATGAGCAGTTCTTC.

CDR3 DNA: TGCGCCAGCAGCTTGAATTCCTTGACAGCACAGAATGAAAAACTGTTTTTT. Amino acids: CASSLNSLTAQNEKLFF. J is TRBJ1-4 and V is TRBV5-1; a possible D gene is TRBD1 (5 bases). The germline gives CDR1 SGHRS, CDR2 YFSETQ. Trimming took 1 base from V and 5 from J, leaving 18 bases between them. The CDR3 contains 17 residues.

The rearrangement uses TRBV28 and TRBJ2-1; 7 bases match TRBD1. V dropped 2 bases and J dropped 3; count of bases not matched to a gene: 4. This CDR3 has 15 amino acids. The germline gives CDR1 MDHEN, CDR2 SYDVKM. The CDR3 reads CASSLGDRDYNEQFF. In nucleotides, the CDR3 is TGTGCCAGCAGTTTAGGCGACAGGGACTACAATGAGCAGTTCTTC. Combining the CDR3 with reference TRBV28 and TRBJ2-1 gives the whole variable domain DVKVTQSSRYLVKRTGEKVFLECVQDMDHENMFWYRQDPGLGLRLIYFSYDVKMKEKGDIPEGYSVSREKKERFSLILESASTNQTSMYLCASSLGDRDYNEQFFGPGTRLTVL.

The genes are TRBV5-1 and TRBJ2-3; the D gene is possibly TRBD2 (6 bases). The V gene's germline CDR1 is SGHRS and CDR2 YFSETQ. Trimming removed 4 bases at V and 9 bases at J, with 15 bases between. There are 13 residues in the CDR3. The DNA for the CDR3 is TGCGCCAGCAGCGTAGACCGACTAGGAACGCAGTATTTT. Protein sequence: CASSVDRLGTQYF.

This chain connects TRBV6-1 to TRBJ2-7; 10 bases match TRBD2. The V gene end was trimmed by 3 bases and the J gene end by 5 bases; junction bases not matched to a gene: 7. This CDR3 contains 15 residues. CDR1 and CDR2 from the germline V gene are MNHNS and SASEGT. The CDR3 sequence: CASSDIAGGADEQYF. The CDR3 nucleotides are TGTGCCAGCAGTGATATAGCGGGAGGAGCGGACGAGCAGTACTTC.

The DNA for the CDR3 is TGCGCCAGCAGCTTGGTCGCAGGGGGCGCGCGTGGCGCTAACAATGAGCAGTTCTTC. This translates into CASSLVAGGARGANNEQFF. The V call is TRBV5-1, the J call TRBJ2-1; 8 bases map to TRBD1. Losses at the gene ends were 0 bases for V and 5 bases for J; bases not matched to a gene: 16. Germline CDR1 and CDR2: SGHRS and YFSETQ. CDR3 length: 19 residues.

The chain couples TRBV7-6 to TRBJ2-5; 15 bases map to TRBD2. Germline assignment: CDR1 SGHVS and CDR2 FNYEAQ. With V trimmed by 4 bases and J by 4 bases, 7 bases remained unmatched. There are 17 residues in the CDR3. In nucleotides, the CDR3 is TGTGCCAGCAGCTCGGGACTAGCGGGAGGTACTAGAGAGACCCAGTACTTC. This sequence encodes CASSSGLAGGTRETQYF.

The chain is built from TRBV5-1 and TRBJ2-1; 16 positions agree with TRBD2. Per germline, CDR1 SGHRS and CDR2 YFSETQ. The CDR3 is made up of 18 amino acids. V lost 4 bases and J lost 4; bases outside the gene matches: 8. In DNA form, the CDR3 reads TGCGCCAGCAGCCCAGGGACTAGCGGGAGGGCCAGGTACAATGAGCAGTTCTTC. As protein: CASSPGTSGRARYNEQFF.

The chain uses TRBV5-1 and TRBJ2-1; D gene ambiguous. Trimming stripped 4 bases from V and 10 bases from J, with 18 bases between. The germline V gene has CDR1 SGHRS and CDR2 YFSETQ. The CDR3 totals 14 residues. The CDR3 DNA sequence: TGCGCCAGCAGCCACGAACCGTGGACGGCGGAGCAGTTCTTC. Translated, it gives CASSHEPWTAEQFF.

The CDR3 coding sequence is TGTGCCAGCAGCGCGAACATGGCGGGAGGGGGCACAGATACGCAGTATTTT. Its translation: CASSANMAGGGTDTQYF. This chain uses TRBV2 with TRBJ2-3, with 9 bases matching TRBD2. The CDR3 contains 17 residues. Germline V lookup: CDR1 SNHLY, CDR2 FYNNEI. After removal of 6 bases from V and 1 base from J, the junction contained 11 bases not matched to a gene.